The 32 T cell receptor beta chains given below trace back to one sample, sequenced in a study of blood T cell repertoires in COVID-19. Profiling relied on immunoSEQ multiplex PCR, and the TCRdb table lists in-frame clones only, not all of them. The profile shows 240,000 or so clones, 70% to 90% of them singletons. What was sequenced was peripheral blood. Receptors were obtained from a woman younger than 45 with acute or convalescent COVID-19.

The genes are TRBV10-3 and TRBJ2-5; 15 nucleotides align to TRBD2. Germline V gives CDR1 ENHRY, CDR2 SYGVKD. The CDR3 consists of 15 residues. V lost 10 bases to trimming and J lost 4 bases; unmatched junction nucleotides: 7. CDR3 amino acids: CASRPGLAGGETQYF. CDR3 coding DNA: TGTGCCAGCAGACCGGGACTAGCGGGAGGAGAGACCCAGTACTTC.

CDR3 protein: CASSPLAGGLTDTQYF. The CDR3, as DNA: TGTGCCAGCTCACCATTAGCGGGAGGCCTCACAGATACGCAGTATTTT. The genes are TRBV18 and TRBJ2-3; 10 bases line up with TRBD2. V dropped 2 bases and J dropped 2; count of bases not matched to a gene: 4. The length of the CDR3 is 16 residues. CDR1 and CDR2 from the germline V gene are KGHSH and LQKENI.

In this sample, this clone turned up a few times. The chain uses TRBV6-6 and TRBJ1-2; no firm D call. This CDR3 comprises 16 residues. The V end was cut by 0 bases, the J end by 2 bases, with 13 bases between. Germline V lookup: CDR1 MNHNY, CDR2 SVGAGI (reference sequence). CDR3 sequence reads: CASSYSSGMANYGYTF. The CDR3 DNA sequence: TGTGCCAGCAGTTACTCTTCGGGTATGGCGAACTATGGCTACACCTTC.

This chain joins TRBV30 and TRBJ1-4, with 7 nucleotides matching TRBD1. Germline CDR1 reads GTSNPN; CDR2 reads SVGIG (reference sequence). There are 14 residues in the CDR3. Trimming took 1 base from V and 7 from J; bases not matched to a gene: 6. CDR3 bases: TGTGCCTGGAGTGGAAGGGGGCTGGGTGAAAAACTGTTTTTT. It specifies CAWSGRGLGEKLFF.

This chain joins TRBV19 and TRBJ2-3; 10 bases are shared with TRBD2. The germline V gene encodes CDR1 LNHDA and CDR2 SQIVND (reference sequence). This CDR3 has 17 residues. V shed 2 bases, J shed 2 bases, and the junction held 7 bases outside the gene matches. The CDR3 region has the DNA TGTGCCAGTAGTATACGTTTAGCGGGAGGAACCACAGATACGCAGTATTTT. It yields the protein CASSIRLAGGTTDTQYF.

On this clone: At the DNA level, this CDR3 is encoded by other sequences in the same sample as well. The chain carries TRBV7-2 and TRBJ2-2, with TRBD2 matching over 7 bases. Germline V gene data show CDR1 as SGHTA and CDR2 as FQGNSA. Trimming cost V 1 base and J 4 bases; bases outside gene matches: 6. This CDR3 is built from 16 residues. DNA of the CDR3: TGTGCCAGCAGCTTAGTAGGCGGGAGTGGCACCGGGGAGCTGTTTTTT. This translates into CASSLVGGSGTGELFF.

The genes are TRBV2 and TRBJ2-1; weak D call: TRBD1 (6 bases). Per the germline V gene, CDR1 is SNHLY and CDR2 is FYNNEI. The CDR3 spans 15 residues. V dropped 7 bases and J dropped 0 bases, with 13 bases sitting between them. CDR3 amino acids: CASTLDRRSYNEQFF. CDR3 sequence (DNA): TGTGCCAGCACCCTTGACAGGCGCTCCTACAATGAGCAGTTCTTC.

This clone showed up just once. The chain combines TRBV7-8 with TRBJ2-4; tentatively, D is TRBD2 (5 bases). The CDR3 contains 16 residues. Trimming took off 2 bases at V and 0 bases at J, with 11 bases between the two ends. The germline gives CDR1 SGHVS, CDR2 FQNEAQ. The CDR3 DNA reads TGTGCCAGCAGCTTAAGGTGGGAGCTAGCCAAAAACATTCAGTACTTC. Translated: CASSLRWELAKNIQYF. The full variable domain, rest sourced from reference TRBV7-8 and TRBJ2-4, is GAGVSQSPRYKVAKRGQDVALRCDPISGHVSLFWYQQALGQGPEFLTYFQNEAQLDKSGLPSDRFFAERPEGSVSTLKIQRTQQEDSAVYLCASSLRWELAKNIQYFGAGTRLSVL.

The gene calls are TRBV5-4 and TRBJ2-2; 14 positions agree with TRBD2. CDR1 is SGHNT and CDR2 is YYREEE in the germline V gene (reference sequence). The V gene end was trimmed by 5 bases and the J gene end by 4 bases; junction bases not matched to a gene: 7. The CDR3 loop spans 17 amino acids. In DNA, the CDR3 is TGTGCCAGCAGTCCCCCCGGGACTAGCGGGAGCACCGGGGAGCTGTTTTTT. This translates into CASSPPGTSGSTGELFF.

The gene calls are TRBV20-1 and TRBJ2-5, with D perhaps TRBD2 (5 bases). Germline V lookup: CDR1 DFQATT, CDR2 SNEGSKA (reference sequence). CDR3 length equals 12 residues. Trimming cost V 3 bases and J 6 bases, with 11 bases left between them. CDR3 DNA sequence: TGCAGTGCTAGTTCGGGATTACAGACCCAGTACTTC. Translating gives CSASSGLQTQYF.

V usage is TRBV18 and J usage is TRBJ2-3; 15 positions agree with TRBD2. V trimming: 3 bases; J trimming: 1 base; junction bases outside the gene matches: 5. Germline CDR1 reads KGHSH; CDR2 reads LQKENI. This CDR3 contains 18 residues. The chain's CDR3 is CASSPPGLAGGRTDTQYF. Written as DNA, the CDR3 is TGTGCCAGCTCACCGCCGGGACTAGCGGGAGGCCGCACAGATACGCAGTATTTT.

The chain links TRBV18 to TRBJ1-6; D ambiguous. V lost 1 base, J lost 7 bases, and 8 bases lay in between. The germline V gene has CDR1 KGHSH and CDR2 LQKENI. The CDR3 extends over 14 amino acids. Here the CDR3 DNA reads TGTGCCAGCTCACCACGAGGGTGGAATTCACCCCTCCACTTT. It codes for CASSPRGWNSPLHF.

This CDR3 is CASSHGLLAGDGYEQYF. The CDR3 coding sequence is TGTGCCAGCAGCCACGGTTTACTAGCGGGAGATGGGTACGAGCAGTACTTC. The rearrangement joins TRBV6-4 to TRBJ2-7; 11 bases are shared with TRBD2. This CDR3 spans 17 amino acids. Trimming at V came to 6 bases and at J to 4 bases, leaving 14 bases not matched to a gene. Germline CDR1 MRHNA, CDR2 SNTAGT.

A word on this clone: Within the sample, other DNA sequences also encode this same CDR3. The chain joins TRBV6-2 or TRBV6-3 to TRBJ2-7; 9 bases fit TRBD2. In germline, CDR1 is MNHEY, CDR2 SVGEGT. The CDR3 consists of 14 residues. V lost 6 bases, J lost 0 bases, and 3 bases stayed unmatched. As DNA, the CDR3 is TGTGCCAGCAGCCTTAGCGGGAGCTCCTACGAGCAGTACTTC. Amino acid sequence: CASSLSGSSYEQYF.

This clone was recorded once. This chain connects TRBV7-2 to TRBJ2-7; 12 bases agree with TRBD2. J gave up 7 bases and V 5 bases, and 18 bases lay outside the gene matches. From germline, CDR1 is SGHTA and CDR2 FQGNSA. The CDR3 has 18 residues. The CDR3: CASSSPLRRTSGRYEQYF. CDR3 nucleotide sequence: TGTGCCAGCAGCAGCCCCCTAAGACGAACTAGCGGGAGGTATGAGCAGTACTTC.

This rearrangement joins TRBV27 to TRBJ1-1; D is ambiguous. The CDR3 length is 12 residues. V shed 4 bases and J shed 8 bases, with 11 bases lying between them. Germline-derived CDR1 and CDR2 are MNHEY and SMNVEV (reference sequence). In DNA form, the CDR3 reads TGTGCCAGCAGTTCCCGATCGGGGGAAGCTTTCTTT. Residues: CASSSRSGEAFF.

This chain connects TRBV27 to TRBJ1-6; weak D call: TRBD1 (5 bases). CDR1 and CDR2 from the germline V gene are MNHEY and SMNVEV (reference sequence). This CDR3 has 20 residues. Trimming removed 5 bases from V and 0 bases from J, with 23 bases in between. CDR3 in DNA: TGTGCCAGCAGTAGGGAAACAGGAGCACTTAGGAGCTCCTATAATTCACCCCTCCACTTT. Translation gives CASSRETGALRSSYNSPLHF.

The V and J genes are TRBV9 and TRBJ1-3; weak D call: TRBD1 (5 bases). CDR3 length: 13 amino acids. Germline V gene lookup returns CDR1 SGDLS and CDR2 YYNGEE. With 6 bases removed from V and 2 bases from J, the gap between germline ends came to 9 bases. The CDR3 loop is CASKRGAGNTIYF. CDR3 nucleotides: TGTGCCAGCAAAAGGGGTGCTGGAAACACCATATATTTT.

This clone was observed once. The sample holds other DNA sequences that translate to the same CDR3. The chain couples TRBV18 to TRBJ2-5; unclear D gene. The CDR3 sequence is 12 residues long. V lost 6 bases, J lost 4 bases, and 9 bases lay in between. Germline CDR1 reads KGHSH; CDR2 reads LQKENI. DNA of the CDR3: TGTGCCAGCTCCCCCCCGGGAGAGACCCAGTACTTC. Protein product: CASSPPGETQYF.

V is TRBV6-5 and J is TRBJ2-5; D may be TRBD2 (6 bases). Per germline, CDR1 MNHEY and CDR2 SVGAGI. The CDR3 is made up of 14 amino acids. The V end lost 6 bases, the J end lost 1 base, and 12 bases lay between the germline ends. This CDR3 reads CASSLRDFQETQYF. CDR3 bases: TGTGCCAGCAGCCTCCGGGACTTCCAAGAGACCCAGTACTTC.

The chain has TRBV6-5 and TRBJ1-1; 8 bases align to TRBD1. Germline V CDR1 and CDR2: MNHEY, SVGAGI. The CDR3 length is 15 residues. The V and J ends lost 6 bases and 3 bases, in that order; junction bases with no gene match: 9. The CDR3 protein is CASRGGQGAHTEAFF. CDR3 in DNA: TGTGCCAGCAGAGGGGGGCAGGGGGCGCACACTGAAGCTTTCTTT.

The chain is built from TRBV15 and TRBJ2-1, with a tentative D call TRBD2 (6 bases). CDR1 and CDR2 from the germline V gene are LNHNV and YYDKDF (reference sequence). V was trimmed by 6 bases and J by 6 bases, leaving 6 bases between them. The CDR3 spans 11 residues. The CDR3 bases are TGTGCCACCAGGGGGGGCAATGAGCAGTTCTTC. Residues: CATRGGNEQFF.

This rearrangement joins TRBV29-1 to TRBJ2-5, with 7 bases lining up with TRBD2. This CDR3 has 12 amino acids. In germline, CDR1 is SQVTM, CDR2 ANQGSEA. In DNA, the CDR3 is TGCACCCCGCGGGGAGGGCAAGAGACCCAGTACTTC. Residues: CTPRGGQETQYF.

This chain joins TRBV5-5 and TRBJ1-1; 9 bases match TRBD1. Germline lookup yields CDR1 SGHKS and CDR2 YYEKEE (reference sequence). The V segment lost 8 bases and the J segment 5 bases; nucleotides outside the gene matches: 13. This CDR3 contains 15 residues. The CDR3 bases are TGTGCCAGTGAAAAAATCGGACAGGGGAGGACTGAAGCTTTCTTT. Translating it yields CASEKIGQGRTEAFF. Variable domain in full (rest from reference TRBV5-5 and TRBJ1-1): DAGVTQSPTHLIKTRGQQVTLRCSPISGHKSVSWYQQVLGQGPQFIFQYYEKEERGRGNFPDRFSARQFPNYSSELNVNALLLGDSALYLCASEKIGQGRTEAFFGQGTRLTVV.

This chain uses TRBV30 with TRBJ2-2; tentatively, D is TRBD1 (5 bases). Germline CDR1 GTSNPN, CDR2 SVGIG (reference sequence). With 2 bases removed from V and 4 bases from J, the gap between germline ends came to 8 bases. This CDR3 has 13 amino acids. CDR3 in amino acids: CAWSRDSTGELFF. The DNA of the CDR3 is TGTGCCTGGAGTAGAGACAGCACCGGGGAGCTGTTTTTT.

CDR3 sequence (DNA): TGTGCCAGCAGCTCCACGGGGAGCGGGAGGTACAATGAGCAGTTCTTC. This translates into CASSSTGSGRYNEQFF. J is TRBJ2-1 and V is TRBV7-9, with 9 bases aligning to TRBD2. The CDR3 loop spans 16 amino acids. Germline V gene sequence: CDR1 SEHNR, CDR2 FQNEAQ (reference sequence). With V trimmed by 4 bases and J by 4 bases, 8 bases remained unmatched.

In the case of this clone: Other DNA sequences of this sample code for an identical CDR3. V usage is TRBV5-1 and J usage is TRBJ1-2; 9 bases line up with TRBD1. CDR1 is SGHRS and CDR2 is YFSETQ in the germline V gene. V shed 4 bases, J shed 4 bases, and the junction held 5 bases outside the gene matches. This CDR3 region has 14 residues. The CDR3 nucleotides are TGCGCCAGCAGCCTGGGACAGGGAGTCTATGGCTACACCTTC. It encodes CASSLGQGVYGYTF.

The chain employs TRBV9 and TRBJ1-6; a possible D gene is TRBD1 (5 bases). The CDR3 covers 15 residues. CDR1 is SGDLS and CDR2 is YYNGEE in the germline V gene. V shed 1 base and J shed 10 bases, with 15 bases lying between them. CDR3 sequence (DNA): TGTGCCAGCAGCGTAAATAGGGGAATTGGGTCACCCCTCCACTTT. As protein: CASSVNRGIGSPLHF.

This clone was recorded once. The CDR3 region has the DNA TGTGCCAGCAGTGAACCGGGACACCGAAATGAAAAACTGTTTTTT. Protein sequence: CASSEPGHRNEKLFF. V is TRBV27 and J is TRBJ1-4, with a weak D call TRBD1 (6 bases). CDR1 and CDR2 from the germline V gene are MNHEY and SMNVEV (reference sequence). Trimming took off 5 bases at V and 5 bases at J, with 15 bases between the two ends. CDR3 length: 15 amino acids.

The rearrangement links TRBV6-4 to TRBJ1-1; no reliable D call. V lost 2 bases, J lost 0 bases, and 10 bases lay in between. Germline V gives CDR1 MRHNA, CDR2 SNTAGT. The CDR3 spans 15 residues. The CDR3 DNA reads TGTGCCAGCAGTGACGTGAGGCCGATGAACACTGAAGCTTTCTTT. This codes for CASSDVRPMNTEAFF.

The chain has TRBV18 and TRBJ1-2; 8 bases line up with TRBD1. The CDR3 length is 15 residues. CDR1 and CDR2 from the germline V gene are KGHSH and LQKENI. Trimming at V came to 3 bases and at J to 6 bases, leaving 9 bases not matched to a gene. The CDR3 DNA sequence: TGTGCCAGCTCACCGGCAGGGGGCAAGTTAAATGGCTACACCTTC. Translating gives CASSPAGGKLNGYTF.

As DNA, the CDR3 is TGTGCCAGCAGCTTGCGGGACAGGGTTATCACTGAAGCTTTCTTT. Translation gives CASSLRDRVITEAFF. The J gene is TRBJ1-1, the V gene TRBV5-4, with TRBD1 matching over 9 bases. Germline CDR1 and CDR2: SGHNT and YYREEE (reference sequence). Germline trimming cut 1 base from V and 4 bases from J; bases unmatched to any gene: 5. The CDR3 covers 15 residues.